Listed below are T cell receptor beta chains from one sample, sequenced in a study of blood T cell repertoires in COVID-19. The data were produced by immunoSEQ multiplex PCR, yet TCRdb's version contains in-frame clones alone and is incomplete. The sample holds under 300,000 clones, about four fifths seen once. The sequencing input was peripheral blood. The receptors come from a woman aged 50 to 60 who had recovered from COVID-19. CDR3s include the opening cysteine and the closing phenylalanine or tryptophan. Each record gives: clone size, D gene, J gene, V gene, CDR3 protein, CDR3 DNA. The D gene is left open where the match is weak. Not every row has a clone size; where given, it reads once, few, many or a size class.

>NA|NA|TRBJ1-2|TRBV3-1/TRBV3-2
CASSQDSLNYGYTF
TGTGCCAGCAGCCAAGATAGCCTTAACTATGGCTACACCTTC
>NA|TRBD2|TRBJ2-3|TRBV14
CASSGGSSGRSDTQYF
TGTGCCAGCAGCGGGGGCTCAAGCGGGAGATCAGATACGCAGTATTTT
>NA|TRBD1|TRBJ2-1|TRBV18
CASSPPDRVASNEQFF
TGTGCCAGCTCACCACCGGACAGGGTCGCTTCCAATGAGCAGTTCTTC
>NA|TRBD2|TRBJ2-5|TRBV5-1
CASSETGTSGETQYF
TGCGCCAGCAGCGAAACCGGGACTAGCGGGGAGACCCAGTACTTC
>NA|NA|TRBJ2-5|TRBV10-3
CAISESGGGGVETQYF
TGTGCCATCAGTGAGTCAGGAGGAGGGGGCGTAGAGACCCAGTACTTC
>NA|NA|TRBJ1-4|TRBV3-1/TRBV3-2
CASSQAWGVDEKLFF
TGTGCCAGCAGCCAAGCATGGGGCGTCGATGAAAAACTGTTTTTT
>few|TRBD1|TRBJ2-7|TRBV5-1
CASSNGQGGYEQYF
TGCGCCAGCAGCAACGGACAGGGAGGTTACGAGCAGTACTTC
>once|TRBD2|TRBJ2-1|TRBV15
CATGGRALEQFF
TGTGCCACCGGCGGGAGGGCCCTTGAGCAGTTCTTC
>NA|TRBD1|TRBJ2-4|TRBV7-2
CASSLGQGVGIQYF
TGTGCCAGCAGCTTGGGTCAGGGGGTGGGCATTCAGTACTTC
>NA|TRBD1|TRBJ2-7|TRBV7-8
CASSLATGQGTVEQYF
TGTGCCAGCAGCTTAGCTACGGGACAGGGCACCGTGGAGCAGTACTTC
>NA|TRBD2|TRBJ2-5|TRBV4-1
CASSQILGGGETQYF
TGCGCCAGCAGCCAAATTCTGGGGGGGGGAGAGACCCAGTACTTC
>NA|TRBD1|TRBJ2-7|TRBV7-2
CASSLVGGQGPNYEQYF
TGTGCCAGCAGCTTAGTGGGTGGACAGGGGCCCAACTACGAGCAGTACTTC
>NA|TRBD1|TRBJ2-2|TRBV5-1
CASSPGTVYTGELFF
TGCGCCAGCAGCCCGGGGACAGTATACACCGGGGAGCTGTTTTTT
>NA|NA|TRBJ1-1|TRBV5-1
CATKGGGSTEAFF
TGCGCCACCAAAGGAGGCGGGTCAACTGAAGCTTTCTTT
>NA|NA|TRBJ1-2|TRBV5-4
CASSRDLYGGGGYTF
TGTGCCAGCAGCCGGGACCTTTACGGGGGGGGTGGCTACACCTTC
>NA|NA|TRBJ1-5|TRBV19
CASSILPNQPQHF
TGTGCCAGTAGTATTCTACCCAATCAGCCCCAGCATTTT
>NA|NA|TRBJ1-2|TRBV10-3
CAISELQGIGYTF
TGTGCCATCAGTGAGTTACAGGGAATCGGCTACACCTTC
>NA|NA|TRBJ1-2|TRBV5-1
CASSLEGQVYGYTF
TGCGCCAGCAGCTTGGAGGGGCAGGTCTATGGCTACACCTTC
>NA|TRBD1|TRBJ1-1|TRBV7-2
CASSLEQGREAFF
TGTGCCAGCAGCTTGGAACAGGGGCGAGAAGCTTTCTTT
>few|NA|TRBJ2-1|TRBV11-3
CASSLRGYNEQFF
TGTGCCAGCAGCTTAAGAGGGTACAATGAGCAGTTCTTC
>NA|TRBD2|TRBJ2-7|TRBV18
CASSPRGVAGGTSYEQYF
TGTGCCAGCTCACCTCGCGGGGTAGCGGGGGGGACGTCCTACGAGCAGTACTTC
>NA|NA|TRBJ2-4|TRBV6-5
CASSYSPMVAYF
TGTGCCAGCAGTTATTCGCCTATGGTAGCGTACTTC
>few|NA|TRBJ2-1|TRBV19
CASSRLVGGLSSYNEQFF
TGTGCCAGTAGTAGGCTGGTTGGCGGACTTAGCTCCTACAATGAGCAGTTCTTC
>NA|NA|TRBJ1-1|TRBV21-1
CASSNNWGGGAFF
NA
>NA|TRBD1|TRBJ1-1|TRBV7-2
CASSYDWTGGTEAFF
TGTGCCAGCAGCTATGACTGGACAGGCGGCACTGAAGCTTTCTTT
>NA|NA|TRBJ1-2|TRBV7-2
CASSPAGSSGYGYTF
TGTGCCAGCAGCCCAGCTGGATCTTCGGGTTATGGCTACACCTTC